This passage covers 10 T cell receptor beta chains from one sample sequenced in a study of blood T cell repertoires in COVID-19. Only in-frame clones appear in the TCRdb table, and some are missing; sequencing was by immunoSEQ multiplex PCR. This table has 130,000 or so clones, around nine tenths appearing once. Material: peripheral blood. The receptors here all came from a man in his 70s with active COVID-19.

The chain couples TRBV4-1 to TRBJ1-5, with D uncertain. Germline V gene sequence: CDR1 MGHRA, CDR2 YSYEKL. This CDR3 region has 16 residues. Trimming left V 4 bases short and J 4 bases short, with 17 bases between. This CDR3 reads CASSPQVLGPNQPQHF. For the CDR3, the DNA is TGCGCCAGCAGCCCGCAGGTTTTGGGCCCGAATCAGCCCCAGCATTTT.

The chain links TRBV6-1 to TRBJ2-1; 8 positions agree with TRBD2. V lost 3 bases, J lost 7 bases, and 5 bases stayed unmatched. Germline CDR1 and CDR2: MNHNS and SASEGT. The CDR3 spans 14 residues. CDR3 region: CASSEAGGRNEQFF. DNA for the CDR3: TGTGCCAGCAGTGAGGCGGGAGGTAGGAATGAGCAGTTCTTC.

This clone was detected once. The chain combines TRBV7-9 with TRBJ1-6; 8 nucleotides line up with TRBD1. V lost 5 bases and J lost 6; bases outside the gene matches: 3. The CDR3 runs 14 residues. Germline V gives CDR1 SEHNR, CDR2 FQNEAQ (reference sequence). This CDR3 is CASSIGQGNSPLHF. In DNA, the CDR3 is TGTGCCAGCAGCATTGGACAGGGTAATTCACCCCTCCACTTT.

The V and J genes are TRBV29-1 and TRBJ2-1; 8 positions match TRBD2. Germline V gene data show CDR1 as SQVTM and CDR2 as ANQGSEA. The CDR3 spans 17 residues. Trimming took 4 bases from V and 7 from J; bases not matched to a gene: 18. The CDR3 is CSVGGPGGRESFNEQFF. As DNA, the CDR3 is TGCAGCGTTGGAGGCCCGGGGGGGCGGGAGTCTTTTAATGAGCAGTTCTTC.

The chain links TRBV9 to TRBJ2-1; 10 bases fit TRBD2. Germline values: CDR1 SGDLS, CDR2 YYNGEE. The CDR3 covers 16 residues. The ends lost 4 bases at V and 4 bases at J; junction bases unmatched: 8. CDR3 bases: TGTGCCAGCAGCCGCGCAGGACTAGCGGATTACAATGAGCAGTTCTTC. Translated, it gives CASSRAGLADYNEQFF. The whole variable domain, filled in from reference TRBV9 and TRBJ2-1, reads DSGVTQTPKHLITATGQRVTLRCSPRSGDLSVYWYQQSLDQGLQFLIQYYNGEERAKGNILERFSAQQFPDLHSELNLSSLELGDSALYFCASSRAGLADYNEQFFGPGTRLTVL.

This chain links TRBV6-7 with TRBJ2-5, with 11 bases matching TRBD1. TRBV6-7 is an ORF; its function is uncertain. The CDR3 extends over 18 amino acids. V lost 4 bases and J lost 5; bases outside the gene matches: 15. The CDR3 region has the DNA TGTGCCAGCAGTTCCCTAAAAGCGGACAGGGGGCCGTGTGAGACCCAGTACTTC. It encodes CASSSLKADRGPCETQYF.

The genes are TRBV6-6 and TRBJ2-7, with a tentative D call TRBD2 (6 bases). This CDR3 is built from 15 residues. Trimming removed 5 bases from V and 5 bases from J, with 19 bases in between. Per the germline V gene, CDR1 is MNHNY and CDR2 is SVGAGI (reference sequence). CDR3 sequence (DNA): TGTGCCAGCAGTCCCACCCGGGGGTCTCACAACGAGCAGTACTTC. Protein: CASSPTRGSHNEQYF.

V is TRBV5-4 and J is TRBJ2-1; D perhaps matches TRBD2 (6 bases). Germline V lookup: CDR1 SGHNT, CDR2 YYREEE (reference sequence). The CDR3 has 16 residues. V dropped 4 bases and J dropped 5 bases, with 19 bases sitting between them. CDR3 DNA sequence: TGTGCCAGCAGCCCAAAAGGGGTTGGGGGGAACAATGAGCAGTTCTTC. Protein sequence: CASSPKGVGGNNEQFF.

CDR3: CASSPTGASTDTQYF. The CDR3 bases are TGCGCCAGCAGCCCGACAGGGGCTAGCACAGATACGCAGTATTTT. The chain recombines TRBV5-1 with TRBJ2-3, with 8 bases lining up with TRBD1. In germline, CDR1 is SGHRS, CDR2 YFSETQ. V lost 4 bases and J lost 0; bases outside the gene matches: 4. CDR3 length: 15 residues.

This chain connects TRBV7-2 to TRBJ1-1; D not certain. Germline CDR1 SGHTA, CDR2 FQGNSA. CDR3 length equals 14 residues. The V and J ends lost 7 bases and 1 base respectively, with 13 bases between them. The CDR3 here is CASTLTGGNTEAFF. CDR3 in DNA: TGTGCCAGCACCTTGACCGGCGGGAACACTGAAGCTTTCTTT. The full variable domain, in which reference TRBV7-2 and TRBJ1-1 provide the parts outside the CDR3, is GAGVSQSPSNKVTEKGKDVELRCDPISGHTALYWYRQSLGQGLEFLIYFQGNSAPDKSGLPSDRFSAERTGGSVSTLTIQRTQQEDSAVYLCASTLTGGNTEAFFGQGTRLTVV.